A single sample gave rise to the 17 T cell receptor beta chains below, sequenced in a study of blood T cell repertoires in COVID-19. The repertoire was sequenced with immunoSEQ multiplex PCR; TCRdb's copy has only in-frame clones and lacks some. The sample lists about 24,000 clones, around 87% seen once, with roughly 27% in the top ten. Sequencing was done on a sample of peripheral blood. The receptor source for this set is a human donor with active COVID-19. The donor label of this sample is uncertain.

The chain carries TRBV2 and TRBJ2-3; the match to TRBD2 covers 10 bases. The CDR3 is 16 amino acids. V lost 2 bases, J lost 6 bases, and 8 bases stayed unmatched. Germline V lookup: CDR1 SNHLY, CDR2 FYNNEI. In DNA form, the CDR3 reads TGTGCCAGCAGTGAACAAAGCGGGGGGGTCGCGGATACGCAGTATTTT. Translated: CASSEQSGGVADTQYF.

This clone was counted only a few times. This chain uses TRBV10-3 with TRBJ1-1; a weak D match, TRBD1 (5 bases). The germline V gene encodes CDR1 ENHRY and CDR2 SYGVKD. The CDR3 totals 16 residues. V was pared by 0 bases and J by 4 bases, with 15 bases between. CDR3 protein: CAISESPVSQGTEAFF. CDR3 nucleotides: TGTGCCATCAGTGAGTCCCCCGTCAGCCAGGGCACTGAAGCTTTCTTT.

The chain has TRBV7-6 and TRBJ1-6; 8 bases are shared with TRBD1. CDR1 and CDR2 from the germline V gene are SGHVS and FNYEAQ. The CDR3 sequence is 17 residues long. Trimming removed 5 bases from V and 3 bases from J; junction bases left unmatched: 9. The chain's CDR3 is CASSLNAGGGYNSPLHF. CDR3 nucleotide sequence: TGTGCCAGCAGCCTAAACGCAGGGGGCGGCTATAATTCACCCCTCCACTTT.

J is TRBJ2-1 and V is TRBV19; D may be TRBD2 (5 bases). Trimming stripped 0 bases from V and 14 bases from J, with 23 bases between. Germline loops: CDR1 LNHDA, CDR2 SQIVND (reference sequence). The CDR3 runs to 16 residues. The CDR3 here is CASSIDLRASTPPEFF. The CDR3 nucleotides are TGTGCCAGTAGTATAGATCTGCGGGCCTCAACTCCCCCCGAGTTCTTC.

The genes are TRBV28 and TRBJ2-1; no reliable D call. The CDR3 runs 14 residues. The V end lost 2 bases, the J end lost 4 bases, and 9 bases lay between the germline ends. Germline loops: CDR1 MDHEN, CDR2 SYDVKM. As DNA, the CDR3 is TGTGCCAGCAGTTTACCCTTCAGATACAATGAGCAGTTCTTC. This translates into CASSLPFRYNEQFF.

The CDR3 is CASSLSAVGDQPQHF. CDR3 sequence (DNA): TGTGCCAGCAGTTTATCGGCGGTCGGCGATCAGCCCCAGCATTTT. The rearrangement joins TRBV27 to TRBJ1-5; no reliable D call. Deletions cut 0 bases from V and 5 bases from J, with 11 bases between. Germline CDR1 is MNHEY and CDR2 is SMNVEV (reference sequence). The CDR3 totals 15 residues.

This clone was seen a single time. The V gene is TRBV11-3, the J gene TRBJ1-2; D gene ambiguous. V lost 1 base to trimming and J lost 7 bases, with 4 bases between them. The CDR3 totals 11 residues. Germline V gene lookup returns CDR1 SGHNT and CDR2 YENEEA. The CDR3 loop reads CASSLGVGYTF. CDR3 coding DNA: TGTGCCAGCAGCTTAGGAGTTGGCTACACCTTC. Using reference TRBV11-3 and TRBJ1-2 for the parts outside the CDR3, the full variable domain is EAGVVQSPRYKIIEKKQPVAFWCNPISGHNTLYWYLQNLGQGPELLIRYENEEAVDDSQLPKDRFSAERLKGVDSTLKIQPAELGDSAVYLCASSLGVGYTFGSGTRLTVV.

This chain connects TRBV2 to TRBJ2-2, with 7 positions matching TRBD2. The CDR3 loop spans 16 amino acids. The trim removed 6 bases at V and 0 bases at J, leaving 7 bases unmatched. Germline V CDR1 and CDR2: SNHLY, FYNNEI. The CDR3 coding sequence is TGTGCCAGCAGAGGAGGACTAGTATCGAACACCGGGGAGCTGTTTTTT. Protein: CASRGGLVSNTGELFF.

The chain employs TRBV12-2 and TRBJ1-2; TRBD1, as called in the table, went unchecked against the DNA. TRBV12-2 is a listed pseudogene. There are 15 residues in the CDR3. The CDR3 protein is CASRLLQGCPYGYTF. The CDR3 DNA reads TGTGCAAGTCGCTTATTACAGGGTTGCCCTTATGGCTACACCTTC.

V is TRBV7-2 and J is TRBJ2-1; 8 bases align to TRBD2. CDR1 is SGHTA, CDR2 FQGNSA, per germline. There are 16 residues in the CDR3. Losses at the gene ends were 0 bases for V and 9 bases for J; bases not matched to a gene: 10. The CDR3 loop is CASSLAQNRGGGEQFF. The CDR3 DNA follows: TGTGCCAGCAGCTTAGCGCAAAACCGGGGGGGCGGTGAGCAGTTCTTC.

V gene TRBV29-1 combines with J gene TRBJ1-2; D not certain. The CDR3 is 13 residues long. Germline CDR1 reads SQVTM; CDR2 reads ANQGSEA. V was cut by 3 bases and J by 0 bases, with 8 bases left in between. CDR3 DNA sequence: TGCAGCGTTGATTGGGGAGCTAACTATGGCTACACCTTC. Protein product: CSVDWGANYGYTF.

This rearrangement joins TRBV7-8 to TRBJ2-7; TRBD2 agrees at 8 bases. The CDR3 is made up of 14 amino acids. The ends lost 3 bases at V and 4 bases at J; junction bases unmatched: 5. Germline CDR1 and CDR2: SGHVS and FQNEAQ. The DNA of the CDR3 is TGTGCCAGCAGCTTTGGGCCGGGGGGGTACGAGCAGTACTTC. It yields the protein CASSFGPGGYEQYF.

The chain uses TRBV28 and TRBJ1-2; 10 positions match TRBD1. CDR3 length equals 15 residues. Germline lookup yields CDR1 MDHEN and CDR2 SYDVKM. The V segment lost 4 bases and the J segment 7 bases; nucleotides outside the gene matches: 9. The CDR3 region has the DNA TGTGCCAGCAGTTCCTCAGCCGGGACAGGGGTTGGCTACACCTTC. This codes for CASSSSAGTGVGYTF.

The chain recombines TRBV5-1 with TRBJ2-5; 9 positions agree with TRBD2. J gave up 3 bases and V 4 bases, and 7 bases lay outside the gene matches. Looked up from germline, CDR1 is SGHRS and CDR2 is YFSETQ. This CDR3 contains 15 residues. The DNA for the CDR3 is TGCGCCAGCAGCAACGCGGGGGGGACAAAAGAGACCCAGTACTTC. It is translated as CASSNAGGTKETQYF. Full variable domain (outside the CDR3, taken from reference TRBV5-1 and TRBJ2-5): KAGVTQTPRYLIKTRGQQVTLSCSPISGHRSVSWYQQTPGQGLQFLFEYFSETQRNKGNFPGRFSGRQFSNSRSEMNVSTLELGDSALYLCASSNAGGTKETQYFGPGTRLLVL.

The DNA of the CDR3 is TGTGCCAGCAGCTTATCACCCCGGGACTACTTGTTCTTC. Translation: CASSLSPRDYLFF. The chain carries TRBV7-3 and TRBJ2-1; 7 nucleotides align to TRBD2. V shed 2 bases and J 15 bases; nucleotides not matched to a gene: 10. This CDR3 contains 13 residues. Germline values: CDR1 SGHTA, CDR2 FQGTGA.

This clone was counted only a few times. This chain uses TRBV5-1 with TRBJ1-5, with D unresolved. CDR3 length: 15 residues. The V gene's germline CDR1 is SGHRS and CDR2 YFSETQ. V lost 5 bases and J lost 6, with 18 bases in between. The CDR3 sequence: CASSEGSGYSQPQHF. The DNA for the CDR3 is TGCGCCAGCAGTGAGGGTTCGGGGTATAGTCAGCCCCAGCATTTT.

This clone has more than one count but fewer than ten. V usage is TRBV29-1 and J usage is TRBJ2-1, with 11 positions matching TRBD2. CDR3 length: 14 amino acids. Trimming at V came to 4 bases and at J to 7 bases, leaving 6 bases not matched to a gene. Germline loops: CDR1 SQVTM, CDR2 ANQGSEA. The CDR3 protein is CSVVVLAGVNEQFF. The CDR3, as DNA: TGCAGCGTTGTGGTACTAGCGGGAGTTAATGAGCAGTTCTTC.